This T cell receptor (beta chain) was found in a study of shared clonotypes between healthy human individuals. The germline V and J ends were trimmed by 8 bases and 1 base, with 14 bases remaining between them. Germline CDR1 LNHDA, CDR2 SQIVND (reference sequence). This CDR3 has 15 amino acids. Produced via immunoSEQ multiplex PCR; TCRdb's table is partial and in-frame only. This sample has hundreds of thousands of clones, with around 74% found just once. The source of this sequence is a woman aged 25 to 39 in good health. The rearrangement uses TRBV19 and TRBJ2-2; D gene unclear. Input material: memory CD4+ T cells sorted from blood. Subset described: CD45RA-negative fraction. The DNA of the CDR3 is TGTGCCAGTCGACCCGGCAGGCGGAACACCGGGGAGCTGTTTTTT. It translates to CASRPGRRNTGELFF.